The clone carrying this T cell receptor (beta chain) was detected many times. Researchers amplified the TCR beta CDR3 regions from RNA transcripts. HTBI primers were used for first-round RT-PCR of the TCR CDR3. TCRdb reprocessed the multiplex PCR reads with MiXCR, giving one entry per CDR3 protein. The sample contains fewer than 450,000 distinct CDR3 sequences, over 12% of which appear only once. The entry originates in a study of T cells in Graves' hyperthyroidism and ophthalmopathy. V shed 6 bases and J 6 bases; nucleotides not matched to a gene: 13. Germline V CDR1 and CDR2: DFQATT, SNEGSKA (reference sequence). This CDR3 spans 15 amino acids.

V is TRBV20-1 and J is TRBJ2-3; 9 nucleotides agree with TRBD1. The receptor was isolated from a woman aged 55-75 years with Graves' ophthalmopathy. Sequencing was carried out using blood. The CDR3 DNA reads TGCAGTGCCATTTCCGGGACAGGGCTAGGGGATACGCAGTATTTT. It translates to CSAISGTGLGDTQYF.